This T cell receptor beta chain was found in a study of blood T cells in healthy people across ages. A J-beta primer mix and a sample-barcoded 5' primer were used in a second PCR of about 6 to 12 cycles. Through a template-switch adaptor with 12 random nucleotides, each cDNA molecule received a tag. From the 5' RACE reads, TCRdb called clonotypes with MiXCR, one entry per CDR3 protein. The sample carries about 970,000 distinct CDR3 sequences, roughly 51% recorded once. V lost 6 bases and J lost 5; bases outside the gene matches: 9. Looked up from germline, CDR1 is DFQATT and CDR2 is SNEGSKA (reference sequence). CDR3 length equals 15 residues.

Sequenced input: blood. The TCR sequence derives from a woman aged 60-75 years in good health. The chain has TRBV20-1 and TRBJ2-1; 11 positions match TRBD1. Here the CDR3 reads CSAPGQGAVNNEQFF. Here the CDR3 DNA reads TGCAGTGCCCCCGGACAGGGGGCAGTAAACAATGAGCAGTTCTTC.